This T cell receptor beta chain was captured in a study of cytomegalovirus exposure and HLA in healthy donors. The germline CDR1 and CDR2 sequences are MNHNY and SVGAGI (reference sequence). This CDR3 is 14 amino acids long. V lost 5 bases, J lost 1 base, and 3 bases stayed unmatched. Whole-study results and caveats: Cytomegalovirus association was assigned to more than 150 TCR beta chains. Researchers reported in a later analysis that a missense DCLRE1C variant was tied to TCR beta V- and J-gene trimming. High sensitivity and specificity were reportedly achieved when the classifier diagnosed cytomegalovirus status.

The sample holds a few counts of this clone. Its antigen remains unidentified. PCR amplification relied on 60 Vbeta primers (plus 13 Jbeta primers). Method: immunoSEQ multiplex PCR; TCRdb's copy keeps in-frame clones and lacks some. The sample records roughly 130,000 clones, about 8.5% being singletons. The clonotype originates from a man aged 35-49 years in good health and CMV-seronegative. This sequence joins TRBV6-6 and TRBJ2-7; 9 positions agree with TRBD2. Sample: PBMCs. The CDR3 DNA is TGTGCCAGCAGTCGGCTAGCGGGGTCCTACGAGCAGTACTTC. Its translation: CASSRLAGSYEQYF.